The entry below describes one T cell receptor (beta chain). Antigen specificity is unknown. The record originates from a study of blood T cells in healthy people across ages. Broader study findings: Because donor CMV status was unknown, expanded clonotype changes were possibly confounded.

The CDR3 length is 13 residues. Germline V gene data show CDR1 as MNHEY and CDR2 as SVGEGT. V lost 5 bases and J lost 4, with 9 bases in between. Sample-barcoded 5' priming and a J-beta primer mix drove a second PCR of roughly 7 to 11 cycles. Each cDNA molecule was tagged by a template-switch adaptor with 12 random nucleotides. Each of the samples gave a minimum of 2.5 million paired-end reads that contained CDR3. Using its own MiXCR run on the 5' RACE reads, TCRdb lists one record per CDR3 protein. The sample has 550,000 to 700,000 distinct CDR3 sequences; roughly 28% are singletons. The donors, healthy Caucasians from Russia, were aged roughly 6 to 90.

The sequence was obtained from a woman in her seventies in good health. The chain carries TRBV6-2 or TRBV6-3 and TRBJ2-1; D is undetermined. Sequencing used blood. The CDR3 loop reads CASSRTDYNEQFF. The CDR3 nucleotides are TGTGCCAGCAGTAGGACGGATTACAATGAGCAGTTCTTC.